A few counts support the clone carrying this T cell receptor (beta chain). MiXCR, run by TCRdb on the 5' RACE reads, gives a single entry per CDR3 protein. The sample has 200,000 to 300,000 distinct CDR3 sequences, roughly 14% seen once. In germline, CDR1 is LGHDT, CDR2 YNNKEL (reference sequence). V was trimmed by 4 bases and J by 1 base, leaving 13 bases between them. This CDR3 region has 15 residues. This specimen belongs to a study of T-cell memory formation after mild COVID-19. Study background: The study found TCR clusters largely donor specific.

The sequenced sample consisted of PBMCs or a T cell subset sorted from them (not recorded which). The chain employs TRBV3-1 and TRBJ1-1, with a possible D match to TRBD1 (6 bases). This TCR came from an adult woman who had mild COVID-19 (a few samples of this study predate the infection). Cell type and time point are not known. In DNA form, the CDR3 reads TGTGCCAGCAGCCCGGGGGCAGGGCAGAACACTGAAGCTTTCTTT. It specifies CASSPGAGQNTEAFF.